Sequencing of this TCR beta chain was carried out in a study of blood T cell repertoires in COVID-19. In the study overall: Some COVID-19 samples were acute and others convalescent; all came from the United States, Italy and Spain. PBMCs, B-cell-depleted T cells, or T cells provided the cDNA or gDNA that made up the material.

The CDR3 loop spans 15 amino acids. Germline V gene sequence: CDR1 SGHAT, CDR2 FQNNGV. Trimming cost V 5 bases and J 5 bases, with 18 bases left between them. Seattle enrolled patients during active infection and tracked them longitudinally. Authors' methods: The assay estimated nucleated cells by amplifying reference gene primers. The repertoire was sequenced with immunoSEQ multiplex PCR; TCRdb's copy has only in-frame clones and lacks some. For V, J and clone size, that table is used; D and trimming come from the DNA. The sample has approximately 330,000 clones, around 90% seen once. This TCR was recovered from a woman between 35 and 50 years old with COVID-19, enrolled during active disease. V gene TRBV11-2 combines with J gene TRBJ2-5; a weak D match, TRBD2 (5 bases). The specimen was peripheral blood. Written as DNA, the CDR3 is TGTGCCAGCAGCCGTGACGGGAACGGTAGGGAGACCCAGTACTTC. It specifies CASSRDGNGRETQYF.